A selection of T cell receptor beta chains follows, all from one sample in a study of human T cells and chemical hapten exposure. One entry per CDR3 protein, called by TCRdb with MiXCR from the RACE reads. The table has some 96,000 distinct CDR3 sequences, around a quarter seen once. The sample was whole blood, taken in connection with sensitization to the hapten diphenylcyclopropenone (DPC). Receptors were obtained from a man between 40 and 49 years old with alopecia areata. Some clones in this sample may be carry-over from other donors' samples. The CDR3 runs from the conserved cysteine through the conserved F or W. Each record gives: clone size, V gene, CDR3 protein. For some rows the clone size is stated as once, few or many, or as a class when expanded; others skip it.

clone_size: -; v_call: TRBV30; cdr3_aa: CAWTEGASYEQYF
clone_size: -; v_call: TRBV5-1; cdr3_aa: CASRKGASDNEKLFF
clone_size: -; v_call: TRBV6-5; cdr3_aa: CASRSERRTAPYEQYF
clone_size: -; v_call: TRBV7-8; cdr3_aa: CASSFRPGTGFTEAFF
clone_size: -; v_call: TRBV28; cdr3_aa: CASKRTGGWGTEAFF
clone_size: few; v_call: TRBV3-1; cdr3_aa: CASSQEFRGGDEQYF
clone_size: -; v_call: TRBV9; cdr3_aa: CASSVSGELFF
clone_size: -; v_call: TRBV6-5; cdr3_aa: CASSYELRGGHEQYF
clone_size: few; v_call: TRBV29-1; cdr3_aa: CSVASQDFQARQYF
clone_size: -; v_call: TRBV9; cdr3_aa: CASSVGVRNEQYF
clone_size: -; v_call: TRBV5-6; cdr3_aa: CASSLSGDEKLFF
clone_size: -; v_call: TRBV6-5; cdr3_aa: CASLSDENTGELFF
clone_size: few; v_call: TRBV10-3; cdr3_aa: CAIRDSSSGNTIYF
clone_size: few; v_call: TRBV7-9; cdr3_aa: CASSLQDHYEQYF
clone_size: -; v_call: TRBV28; cdr3_aa: CASSAPATETQYF
clone_size: medium-sized; v_call: TRBV28; cdr3_aa: CASSLSGLGSGANVLTF
clone_size: -; v_call: TRBV28; cdr3_aa: CASSLRLAGDYNEQFF
clone_size: -; v_call: TRBV6-6; cdr3_aa: CASRDYVEVQYF
clone_size: few; v_call: TRBV4-3; cdr3_aa: CASSQVGSTLFF